These 13 T cell receptor beta chains were all obtained from the same sample, sequenced in a study of CD8+ T cells in alopecia areata. In each case, RNA was isolated and then reverse transcribed into cDNA as the sequencing template. The data were produced by immunoSEQ multiplex PCR, yet TCRdb's version contains in-frame clones alone and is incomplete. The sample lists over 150,000 clones, less than 80% occurring once. Treatment indicated: oral pan-JAK inhibitor, 5-10 mg twice daily. The material was CD4+ T cells sorted from blood, obtained at week 24, from a patient treated with tofacitinib. Receptors were obtained from a human donor with alopecia areata.

The chain is built from TRBV29-1 and TRBJ2-5; 10 bases line up with TRBD1. There are 13 residues in the CDR3. Losses at the gene ends were 7 bases for V and 3 bases for J; bases not matched to a gene: 5. Germline assignment: CDR1 SQVTM and CDR2 ANQGSEA. CDR3 in amino acids: CSDLTGGKETQYF. CDR3 coding DNA: TGCAGCGACTTGACAGGGGGCAAAGAGACCCAGTACTTC.

The chain is built from TRBV6-1 and TRBJ1-2, with D possibly matching TRBD1 (5 bases). Trimming took off 3 bases at V and 8 bases at J, with 13 bases between the two ends. This CDR3 spans 13 amino acids. CDR1 and CDR2 from the germline V gene are MNHNS and SASEGT. The DNA of the CDR3 is TGTGCCAGCAGTGAGGGGGGGTACGTCGGCTACACCTTC. It translates to CASSEGGYVGYTF.

The chain joins TRBV29-1 to TRBJ2-2; 13 bases are a match to TRBD2. The CDR3 length is 15 residues. CDR1 and CDR2 from the germline V gene are SQVTM and ANQGSEA. The V segment lost 1 base and the J segment 7 bases; nucleotides outside the gene matches: 3. The CDR3 DNA reads TGCAGCGTTGAAGGGACTAGCGGGGGTGTCGGGGAGCTGTTTTTT. This translates into CSVEGTSGGVGELFF.

J is TRBJ2-7 and V is TRBV7-8; D may be TRBD2 (5 bases). The V end lost 3 bases, the J end lost 6 bases, and 6 bases lay between the germline ends. This CDR3 is 11 amino acids long. CDR1 is SGHVS, CDR2 FQNEAQ, per germline. CDR3 loop: CASSLDFEQYF. The DNA of the CDR3 is TGTGCCAGCAGCTTGGACTTCGAGCAGTACTTC.

The V call is TRBV7-9, the J call TRBJ1-2; D might be TRBD1 (6 bases). Germline V gene sequence: CDR1 SEHNR, CDR2 FQNEAQ (reference sequence). CDR3 size: 15 residues. V dropped 6 bases and J dropped 4 bases, with 18 bases sitting between them. CDR3 sequence (DNA): TGTGCCAGCAGTCTCGCATCGGGGGGGCTCTATGGCTACACCTTC. Translating gives CASSLASGGLYGYTF.

The chain is built from TRBV4-2 and TRBJ2-7; D remains ambiguous. The CDR3 loop spans 14 amino acids. Germline V gene lookup returns CDR1 LGHNA and CDR2 YNFKEQ. Deletions cut 4 bases from V and 2 bases from J, with 12 bases between. The CDR3 here is CASSLLRATYEQYF. The CDR3 DNA sequence: TGTGCCAGCAGCCTCTTAAGGGCGACCTACGAGCAGTACTTC.

The V gene is TRBV4-2, the J gene TRBJ2-6, with 7 bases identical to TRBD1. This CDR3 region has 18 residues. V shed 0 bases, J shed 2 bases, and the junction held 7 bases outside the gene matches. CDR1 and CDR2 from the germline V gene are LGHNA and YNFKEQ. The CDR3 spells CASSQDSKGGAGANVLTF. The CDR3 nucleotides read TGTGCCAGCAGCCAAGATAGTAAAGGGGGCGCTGGGGCCAACGTCCTGACTTTC.

This chain connects TRBV6-5 to TRBJ2-6, with D unclear. The CDR3 runs to 16 residues. Trimming took off 0 bases at V and 0 bases at J, with 6 bases between the two ends. CDR1 is MNHEY and CDR2 is SVGAGI in the germline V gene. CDR3 bases: TGTGCCAGCAGTTACTCTCCCGTCTCTGGGGCCAACGTCCTGACTTTC. This gives the protein CASSYSPVSGANVLTF.

V usage is TRBV9 and J usage is TRBJ2-1; 12 bases match TRBD1. This CDR3 is built from 15 residues. The trim removed 0 bases at V and 7 bases at J, leaving 2 bases unmatched. CDR1 and CDR2 (germline): SGDLS, YYNGEE. The DNA for the CDR3 is TGTGCCAGCAGCGTAGGGGGACAGGGGGCAAATGAGCAGTTCTTC. It codes for CASSVGGQGANEQFF.

This clone was seen a handful of times. The gene calls are TRBV27 and TRBJ2-4; D is perhaps TRBD2 (6 bases). V was clipped by 6 bases and J by 8 bases, with 26 bases between them. CDR3 size: 17 residues. The germline V gene has CDR1 MNHEY and CDR2 SMNVEV (reference sequence). CDR3 sequence reads: CASSLTHGRPGGDIQYF. DNA of the CDR3: TGTGCCAGCAGCCTAACCCATGGACGACCAGGCGGGGACATTCAGTACTTC.

This chain connects TRBV5-1 to TRBJ2-2, with unresolved D. The CDR3 extends over 14 amino acids. Germline V CDR1 and CDR2: SGHRS, YFSETQ. V dropped 4 bases and J dropped 5 bases, with 12 bases sitting between them. In nucleotides, the CDR3 is TGCGCCAGCAGCATGGACGGAGTTACCGGGGAGCTGTTTTTT. This translates into CASSMDGVTGELFF.

The V and J genes are TRBV21-1 and TRBJ2-7. TRBV21-1 is a pseudogene locus. The CDR3 runs to 16 residues. The CDR3 is CASSKDAEVKGDEQYF. The CDR3 DNA reads TGTGCCAGCAGCAAAGACGCTGAAGTTAAAGGTGACGAGCAGTACTTC.

This clone was observed a few times. The rearrangement links TRBV6-1 to TRBJ2-7; a possible D gene is TRBD2 (6 bases). The V gene lost 8 bases and the J gene lost 4 bases, with 15 bases spanning the gap. The CDR3 is 13 amino acids. Germline V gene sequence: CDR1 MNHNS, CDR2 SASEGT. CDR3 nucleotides: TGTGCCAGCTCGGAAAATGGGGGGTACGAGCAGTACTTC. Residues: CASSENGGYEQYF.